Shown below are 10 T cell receptor beta chains from a single sample sequenced in a study of cytomegalovirus exposure and HLA in healthy donors. The PCR ran on 60 Vbeta and 13 Jbeta primers. Repertoires were generated with immunoSEQ multiplex PCR, while TCRdb's copy carries only in-frame clones and drops some. The profile shows roughly 110,000 clones, roughly four fifths of them singletons. The sample taken for sequencing was PBMCs. The receptor set was obtained from a man aged 18 to 29 in good health and CMV-seronegative.

This clone came up a few times. The rearrangement links TRBV6-6 to TRBJ2-6; D gene unclear. CDR1 and CDR2 from the germline V gene are MNHNY and SVGAGI (reference sequence). The V end was cut by 7 bases, the J end by 0 bases, with 10 bases between. There are 15 residues in the CDR3. This CDR3 is CASTPLASGANVLTF. The CDR3 DNA follows: TGTGCCAGCACTCCCCTGGCCTCTGGGGCCAACGTCCTGACTTTC.

The rearrangement joins TRBV4-1 to TRBJ2-5; TRBD1 matches at 7 bases. Germline V gene data show CDR1 as MGHRA and CDR2 as YSYEKL. After removal of 5 bases from V and 11 bases from J, the junction contained 14 bases not matched to a gene. The CDR3 loop spans 14 amino acids. CDR3: CASSWATGSQEQYF. CDR3 nucleotide sequence: TGCGCCAGCAGCTGGGCGACAGGGTCACAAGAGCAGTACTTC.

V is TRBV9 and J is TRBJ2-7, with TRBD2 matching 10 bases. This CDR3 is built from 18 residues. V was clipped by 4 bases and J by 0 bases; unmatched bases: 13. Germline-derived CDR1 and CDR2 are SGDLS and YYNGEE. The chain's CDR3 is CASSNPGTSAESSYEQYF. CDR3 DNA: TGTGCCAGCAGCAATCCGGGGACTAGCGCCGAAAGCTCCTACGAGCAGTACTTC.

The J gene is TRBJ2-7, the V gene TRBV5-6, with D uncertain. There are 14 residues in the CDR3. Trimming shortened V by 0 bases and J by 3 bases, and 10 bases separated the two germline ends. The germline CDR1 and CDR2 sequences are SGHDT and YYEEEE. The CDR3 region is CASSLDHSYYEQYF. CDR3 DNA sequence: TGTGCCAGCAGCTTGGACCACAGTTACTACGAGCAGTACTTC. The full variable domain, in which reference TRBV5-6 and TRBJ2-7 provide the parts outside the CDR3, is DAGVTQSPTHLIKTRGQQVTLRCSPKSGHDTVSWYQQALGQGPQFIFQYYEEEERQRGNFPDRFSGHQFPNYSSELNVNALLLGDSALYLCASSLDHSYYEQYFGPGTRLTVT.

The chain recombines TRBV29-1 with TRBJ1-1; 9 bases match TRBD1. From germline, CDR1 is SQVTM and CDR2 ANQGSEA. This CDR3 has 13 amino acids. V was pared by 4 bases and J by 6 bases, with 6 bases of the junction left unmatched. CDR3 in DNA: TGCAGCGTTGTTGGGGGACAGGGCTCTGAAGCTTTCTTT. Translated, it gives CSVVGGQGSEAFF.

The chain uses TRBV7-3 and TRBJ2-2, with D tentatively TRBD1 (7 bases). The V gene lost 4 bases and the J gene lost 4 bases, with 13 bases spanning the gap. The CDR3 loop spans 15 amino acids. Germline V gene data show CDR1 as SGHTA and CDR2 as FQGTGA. The CDR3 is CASSSGDSSTGELFF. The CDR3 bases are TGTGCCAGCAGCTCGGGGGACAGTTCCACCGGGGAGCTGTTTTTT. Drawing the rest from reference TRBV7-3 and TRBJ2-2, the complete variable domain is GAGVSQTPSNKVTEKGKYVELRCDPISGHTALYWYRQSLGQGPEFLIYFQGTGAADDSGLPNDRFFAVRPEGSVSTLKIQRTERGDSAVYLCASSSGDSSTGELFFGEGSRLTVL.

This chain joins TRBV9 and TRBJ2-1, with TRBD2 matching over 8 bases. This CDR3 is 15 amino acids long. The V segment lost 0 bases and the J segment 8 bases; nucleotides outside the gene matches: 7. Germline CDR1 is SGDLS and CDR2 is YYNGEE. In DNA form, the CDR3 reads TGTGCCAGCAGCGTAGACCGGGGGGGCCCCGATGAGCAGTTCTTC. Translating it yields CASSVDRGGPDEQFF.

This clone was seen a handful of times. The chain joins TRBV4-1 to TRBJ1-1; 8 bases are a match to TRBD1. The CDR3 has 15 amino acids. From germline, CDR1 is MGHRA and CDR2 YSYEKL. The J segment lost 6 bases and the V segment lost 2 bases, leaving 8 bases of the junction unmatched. This chain's CDR3 is CASSQLNRGLAEAFF. The CDR3 nucleotides read TGCGCCAGCAGCCAACTTAACAGGGGGTTGGCTGAAGCTTTCTTT.

J is TRBJ2-3 and V is TRBV6-5; a possible D gene is TRBD2 (5 bases). The CDR3 is 11 residues long. Germline CDR1 MNHEY, CDR2 SVGAGI. V was cut by 8 bases and J by 6 bases, with 9 bases left in between. The CDR3 nucleotides are TGTGCCAGCTTTCGAGGGGATACGCAGTATTTT. Residues: CASFRGDTQYF.

This rearrangement joins TRBV7-2 to TRBJ1-1; no clear D. V was trimmed by 3 bases and J by 4 bases, leaving 12 bases between them. CDR1 is SGHTA, CDR2 FQGNSA, per germline. The CDR3 has 14 amino acids. The CDR3 spells CASSLRGEGTEAFF. CDR3 nucleotides: TGTGCCAGCAGCTTGCGCGGAGAGGGCACTGAAGCTTTCTTT.